One and the same sample provided the 31 T cell receptor beta chains below, sequenced in a study of OX40 agonist ivuxolimab in advanced cancers. Here immunoSEQ multiplex PCR was the method, and the copy in TCRdb shows in-frame clones only, minus some. In the table there are 50,000 to 65,000 clones, approximately 91% of which are singletons. Specimen: CD4+ or CD8+ T cells sorted from blood, collected in a trial of the OX40 agonist ivuxolimab. These receptors all come from an adult with an advanced solid tumor such as melanoma, head and neck, liver or kidney cancer.

The chain recombines TRBV2 with TRBJ1-2; no clear D gene. V lost 1 base and J lost 6, with 9 bases in between. Looked up from germline, CDR1 is SNHLY and CDR2 is FYNNEI. This CDR3 has 13 amino acids. CDR3 region: CASSEGERHGYTF. The CDR3, as DNA: TGTGCCAGCAGTGAAGGAGAAAGGCATGGCTACACCTTC.

This clone came up once. In DNA form, the CDR3 reads TGTGCCAGCAGTGAAGGCAGGACATTCTATGGCTACACCTTC. The encoded protein is CASSEGRTFYGYTF. V usage is TRBV2 and J usage is TRBJ1-2; D might be TRBD1 (5 bases). CDR1 and CDR2 (germline): SNHLY, FYNNEI. The ends were cut back, 1 base at V and 4 bases at J, with 10 bases in the middle. This CDR3 region has 14 residues.

J is TRBJ2-7 and V is TRBV5-1, with D tentatively TRBD2 (6 bases). Germline CDR1 SGHRS, CDR2 YFSETQ. CDR3 size: 14 residues. The V and J ends lost 5 bases and 4 bases respectively, with 16 bases between them. In DNA form, the CDR3 reads TGCGCCAGCAGGGAGGGTCCCTCGGGGTACGAGCAGTACTTC. It translates to CASREGPSGYEQYF.

The CDR3, as DNA: TGTGCCAGCAGCTGGAGCAGGGACGGGGAGACCCAGTACTTC. This sequence encodes CASSWSRDGETQYF. The chain combines TRBV7-9 with TRBJ2-5; D may match TRBD1 or TRBD2 (5 bases each). V shed 4 bases and J shed 5 bases, with 14 bases lying between them. This CDR3 has 14 amino acids. Germline V gene data show CDR1 as SEHNR and CDR2 as FQNEAQ (reference sequence). The variable domain in full, with the rest retrieved from reference TRBV7-9 and TRBJ2-5, is DTGVSQNPRHKITKRGQNVTFRCDPISEHNRLYWYRQTLGQGPEFLTYFQNEAQLEKSRLLSDRFSAERPKGSFSTLEIQRTEQGDSAMYLCASSWSRDGETQYFGPGTRLLVL.

This chain joins TRBV10-3 and TRBJ2-7; 11 nucleotides align to TRBD2. The CDR3 is made up of 16 amino acids. J lost 0 bases, V lost 2 bases, and 3 bases had no gene match. Germline V gene data show CDR1 as ENHRY and CDR2 as SYGVKD. CDR3 nucleotide sequence: TGTGCCATCAGTGAGGCCACTAGCGGGAGCTCCTACGAGCAGTACTTC. It specifies CAISEATSGSSYEQYF.

The chain has TRBV28 and TRBJ2-5, with 7 nucleotides matching TRBD2. Germline assignment: CDR1 MDHEN and CDR2 SYDVKM. The V and J ends lost 7 bases and 1 base, in that order; junction bases with no gene match: 6. The length of the CDR3 is 14 residues. The CDR3 DNA reads TGTGCCAGCACCCTAGCGGCAGGCCAAGAGACCCAGTACTTC. Its protein is CASTLAAGQETQYF.

The genes are TRBV5-4 and TRBJ1-1; D might be TRBD1 (6 bases). This CDR3 contains 15 residues. V shed 0 bases and J shed 2 bases, with 11 bases lying between them. Germline CDR1 and CDR2: SGHNT and YYREEE (reference sequence). The CDR3 DNA reads as TGTGCCAGCAGCTTGGGTGGGACACCTAACACTGAAGCTTTCTTT. Amino acid sequence: CASSLGGTPNTEAFF.

The genes are TRBV4-3 and TRBJ2-3; 8 bases are a match to TRBD1. Germline V gives CDR1 LGHNA, CDR2 YSLEER. The CDR3 totals 17 residues. Unmatched junction bases numbered 10, after V lost 2 bases and J lost 3 bases. As DNA, the CDR3 is TGCGCCAGCAGCCAAATGACAGGGGATTTTAGGACAGATACGCAGTATTTT. The encoded protein is CASSQMTGDFRTDTQYF.

The V gene is TRBV2, the J gene TRBJ2-2; 7 bases map to TRBD2. Germline CDR1 is SNHLY and CDR2 is FYNNEI. This CDR3 is 17 amino acids long. The ends lost 2 bases at V and 8 bases at J; junction bases unmatched: 14. For the CDR3, the DNA is TGTGCCAGCAGTGAAATCCCGCTAGCGGTCCAGGGTGGGGAGCTGTTTTTT. Translation gives CASSEIPLAVQGGELFF.

This clone was seen just once. This chain joins TRBV25-1 and TRBJ2-7; 8 positions agree with TRBD1. J was trimmed by 6 bases and V by 3 bases; bases with no gene match: 10. CDR3 size: 15 residues. The germline gives CDR1 MGHDK, CDR2 SYGVNS. CDR3 amino acids: CASSDPDRGGSEQYF. The CDR3 bases are TGTGCCAGCAGTGATCCAGACAGGGGAGGCTCCGAGCAGTACTTC.

In nucleotides, the CDR3 is TGTGCCAGCAGTGCCTTCGGACAGGGGGCCTACGAGCAGTACTTC. This sequence encodes CASSAFGQGAYEQYF. The gene calls are TRBV27 and TRBJ2-7; TRBD1 matches 10 bases. The V gene end was trimmed by 5 bases and the J gene end by 2 bases; junction bases not matched to a gene: 6. This CDR3 has 15 amino acids. The germline CDR1 and CDR2 sequences are MNHEY and SMNVEV (reference sequence).

V is TRBV7-3 and J is TRBJ2-5; TRBD2 matches 8 bases. In germline, CDR1 is SGHTA, CDR2 FQGTGA. Trimming at V came to 4 bases and at J to 4 bases, leaving 14 bases not matched to a gene. The CDR3 loop spans 17 amino acids. This chain's CDR3 is CASSYGGRSGNPETQYF. DNA of the CDR3: TGTGCCAGCAGCTATGGCGGGAGGAGCGGGAACCCAGAGACCCAGTACTTC.

This clone has more than one count but fewer than ten. CDR3 coding DNA: TGTGCCAGCAGTTCCCCCGGGACTAGCGGGAATATTGAGCAGTTCTTC. This translates into CASSSPGTSGNIEQFF. The chain joins TRBV27 to TRBJ2-1; 13 nucleotides match TRBD2. The CDR3 covers 16 residues. Unmatched junction bases numbered 9, after V lost 4 bases and J lost 9 bases. Per the germline V gene, CDR1 is MNHEY and CDR2 is SMNVEV (reference sequence).

In regard to this clone: Other DNA sequences in the same sample also yield this CDR3. The rearrangement uses TRBV11-2 and TRBJ2-7; 8 nucleotides align to TRBD1. The CDR3 extends over 14 amino acids. With V trimmed by 1 base and J by 3 bases, 2 bases remained unmatched. CDR1 SGHAT and CDR2 FQNNGV come from the germline V gene. This CDR3 is CASSLGTGSYEQYF. CDR3 DNA: TGTGCCAGCAGCTTAGGGACAGGGAGCTACGAGCAGTACTTC.

This clone turned up a few times. The chain carries TRBV4-1 and TRBJ2-5, with 9 bases lining up with TRBD1. Unmatched junction bases numbered 8, after V lost 4 bases and J lost 2 bases. Germline V gene sequence: CDR1 MGHRA, CDR2 YSYEKL. The CDR3 sequence is 16 residues long. CDR3 sequence reads: CASSLEKGQGQETQYF. Here the CDR3 DNA reads TGCGCCAGCAGCCTAGAAAAGGGACAGGGACAAGAGACCCAGTACTTC.

This chain connects TRBV2 to TRBJ1-1; D might be TRBD1 (5 bases). Trimming removed 2 bases from V and 0 bases from J, with 19 bases in between. The CDR3 contains 18 residues. CDR1 and CDR2 (germline): SNHLY, FYNNEI. The CDR3 bases are TGTGCCAGCAGTGAATTTGAAGGGGTCAGACCCATGAACACTGAAGCTTTCTTT. This sequence encodes CASSEFEGVRPMNTEAFF.

V is TRBV4-1 and J is TRBJ2-3, with D possibly matching TRBD1 (6 bases). The V end lost 7 bases, the J end lost 3 bases, and 14 bases lay between the germline ends. The CDR3 extends over 14 amino acids. Germline CDR1 is MGHRA and CDR2 is YSYEKL. CDR3 nucleotides: TGCGCCAGCATGGGACAATATGATACAGATACGCAGTATTTT. This translates into CASMGQYDTDTQYF.

This rearrangement joins TRBV5-6 to TRBJ1-5, with 8 bases identical to TRBD1. Trimming removed 0 bases from V and 3 bases from J; junction bases left unmatched: 14. This CDR3 is built from 19 residues. Germline CDR1 SGHDT, CDR2 YYEEEE. In DNA, the CDR3 is TGTGCCAGCAGCTTGGGTGACAGGGGAGCCGGGGTCGCCAATCAGCCCCAGCATTTT. Translating it yields CASSLGDRGAGVANQPQHF.

This sequence joins TRBV7-3 and TRBJ1-1; D is perhaps TRBD1 (6 bases). CDR1 SGHTA and CDR2 FQGTGA come from the germline V gene. The length of the CDR3 is 13 residues. Trimming pared 5 bases from V and 4 bases from J, leaving 11 bases between. This chain's CDR3 is CASSIGGTTEAFF. As DNA, the CDR3 is TGTGCCAGCAGCATCGGGGGCACCACTGAAGCTTTCTTT.

CDR3 DNA: TGTGCCAGCTCACCACCGGACGGCGCCTACGAGCAGTACTTC. Translated: CASSPPDGAYEQYF. The chain employs TRBV18 and TRBJ2-7, with D unresolved. The CDR3 sequence is 14 residues long. The germline V gene encodes CDR1 KGHSH and CDR2 LQKENI. V was trimmed by 0 bases and J by 2 bases, leaving 8 bases between them.

V gene TRBV28 combines with J gene TRBJ2-7; unclear D gene. Germline CDR1 reads MDHEN; CDR2 reads SYDVKM. Trimming shortened V by 1 base and J by 6 bases, and 4 bases separated the two germline ends. The CDR3 sequence is 11 residues long. CDR3 coding DNA: TGTGCCAGCAGTTTATTCGGCGAGCAGTACTTC. This sequence encodes CASSLFGEQYF. Filled out from reference TRBV28 and TRBJ2-7, the complete variable domain reads DVKVTQSSRYLVKRTGEKVFLECVQDMDHENMFWYRQDPGLGLRLIYFSYDVKMKEKGDIPEGYSVSREKKERFSLILESASTNQTSMYLCASSLFGEQYFGPGTRLTVT.

The chain recombines TRBV27 with TRBJ2-1, with D possibly TRBD2 on 5 matching bases. V shed 5 bases and J shed 4 bases, with 12 bases lying between them. There are 14 residues in the CDR3. Germline-derived CDR1 and CDR2 are MNHEY and SMNVEV (reference sequence). In nucleotides, the CDR3 is TGTGCCAGCAGTGTCCTCAGCGGATACAATGAGCAGTTCTTC. Translating it yields CASSVLSGYNEQFF.

The V gene is TRBV13, the J gene TRBJ1-2; D may be TRBD1 (5 bases). The CDR3 covers 15 residues. Between the trimmed V and J ends, which lost 5 bases and 8 bases, there was a span of 21 bases. CDR1 is PRHDT and CDR2 is FYEKMQ in the germline V gene (reference sequence). The DNA for the CDR3 is TGTGCCAGCAGCCCACGGGGCAGTTTCAGTGGGGGCTACACCTTC. As protein: CASSPRGSFSGGYTF.

The CDR3 region is CASSVAYGGGDTEAFF. The CDR3 nucleotides read TGTGCCAGCAGCGTAGCTTACGGTGGGGGGGACACTGAAGCTTTCTTT. The rearrangement links TRBV9 to TRBJ1-1, with D possibly matching TRBD1 (5 bases). Germline V lookup: CDR1 SGDLS, CDR2 YYNGEE. The CDR3 is 16 amino acids. Trimming took 0 bases from V and 3 from J, leaving 15 bases between them. The full variable domain, with the rest looked up from reference TRBV9 and TRBJ1-1, is DSGVTQTPKHLITATGQRVTLRCSPRSGDLSVYWYQQSLDQGLQFLIQYYNGEERAKGNILERFSAQQFPDLHSELNLSSLELGDSALYFCASSVAYGGGDTEAFFGQGTRLTVV.

This sequence joins TRBV18 and TRBJ2-1; 9 nucleotides agree with TRBD1. There are 16 residues in the CDR3. Germline V CDR1 and CDR2: KGHSH, LQKENI. V gave up 3 bases and J gave up 4 bases; unmatched junction bases: 7. CDR3 region: CASSPLTGGGYNEQFF. The CDR3 DNA reads TGTGCCAGCTCACCTCTAACAGGGGGCGGGTACAATGAGCAGTTCTTC.

This rearrangement joins TRBV28 to TRBJ2-3; TRBD2 matches 7 bases. Germline values: CDR1 MDHEN, CDR2 SYDVKM. The CDR3 is made up of 15 amino acids. The V and J ends lost 6 bases and 1 base, in that order; junction bases with no gene match: 7. Written as DNA, the CDR3 is TGTGCCAGCAGGGCCCGGGGGGTCGGCACAGATACGCAGTATTTT. Translating gives CASRARGVGTDTQYF.

The V gene is TRBV5-5, the J gene TRBJ1-2, with D possibly matching TRBD1 (5 bases). This CDR3 comprises 14 residues. Germline loops: CDR1 SGHKS, CDR2 YYEKEE (reference sequence). Trimming removed 4 bases at V and 4 bases at J, with 14 bases between. CDR3 nucleotide sequence: TGTGCCAGCAGCCCAGACAGTTTGAGCTATGGCTACACCTTC. This encodes CASSPDSLSYGYTF. Variable domain in full (rest from reference TRBV5-5 and TRBJ1-2): DAGVTQSPTHLIKTRGQQVTLRCSPISGHKSVSWYQQVLGQGPQFIFQYYEKEERGRGNFPDRFSARQFPNYSSELNVNALLLGDSALYLCASSPDSLSYGYTFGSGTRLTVV.

This clone was recorded only once. This chain joins TRBV13 and TRBJ2-1; 10 bases are shared with TRBD1. This CDR3 comprises 15 residues. CDR1 and CDR2 from the germline V gene are PRHDT and FYEKMQ (reference sequence). V trimming: 0 bases; J trimming: 5 bases; junction bases outside the gene matches: 1. The CDR3 here is CASSLGGTGDNEQFF. The CDR3 DNA is TGTGCCAGCAGCTTAGGGGGGACAGGGGACAATGAGCAGTTCTTC.

This clone was observed a few times. The CDR3 DNA is TGTGCCAGCAGTTTGCCAAGCTCCTACAATGAGCAGTTCTTC. Its translation: CASSLPSSYNEQFF. The gene calls are TRBV28 and TRBJ2-1; D gene uncertain. Between the trimmed V and J ends, which lost 3 bases and 0 bases, there was a span of 6 bases. CDR3 length equals 14 residues. The germline V gene encodes CDR1 MDHEN and CDR2 SYDVKM.

The gene calls are TRBV5-6 and TRBJ2-2, with D tentatively TRBD2 (5 bases). The CDR3 has 17 residues. In germline, CDR1 is SGHDT, CDR2 YYEEEE. V was clipped by 4 bases and J by 2 bases, with 18 bases between them. The CDR3 coding sequence is TGTGCCAGCAGCCCCCTGGGCGGGCCCGATAACACCGGGGAGCTGTTTTTT. Translated, it gives CASSPLGGPDNTGELFF. Full variable domain (remainder filled in from reference TRBV5-6 and TRBJ2-2): DAGVTQSPTHLIKTRGQQVTLRCSPKSGHDTVSWYQQALGQGPQFIFQYYEEEERQRGNFPDRFSGHQFPNYSSELNVNALLLGDSALYLCASSPLGGPDNTGELFFGEGSRLTVL.

This rearrangement joins TRBV9 to TRBJ2-2; D is ambiguous. This CDR3 comprises 13 residues. Trimming cost V 0 bases and J 6 bases, with 6 bases left between them. CDR1 and CDR2 from the germline V gene are SGDLS and YYNGEE. The CDR3: CASSVAKAGELFF. The CDR3 DNA reads TGTGCCAGCAGCGTAGCAAAGGCCGGGGAGCTGTTTTTT.